The 24 T cell receptor beta chains given below trace back to one sample, sequenced in a study of CD8+CD57+ T cells in acquired aplastic anemia. Template material for TCR beta VDJ and CDR3 profiling consisted of genomic DNA. TCRdb redid the calling of the reads with MiXCR, one entry per CDR3 protein. The table lists under 200,000 distinct CDR3 sequences, under 70% of them singletons. Sequences were obtained from sorted CD4+, CD8+, or CD8+CD57+ T cells (not recorded which) from PBMCs. These receptors all stem from a human donor with severe aplastic anemia or a healthy control (not recorded which).

In the case of this clonotype: A much larger clonotype is one base distant, so this may be a read error. V gene TRBV6-1 combines with J gene TRBJ2-3, with D perhaps matching TRBD1 (6 bases). The CDR3 has 15 amino acids. The germline V gene encodes CDR1 MNHNS and CDR2 SASEGT. The ends were cut back, 5 bases at V and 5 bases at J, with 17 bases in the middle. In DNA form, the CDR3 reads TGTGCCAGCAGTTACTCGGCAGGGGAAGGAGATACGCAGTATTTT. It encodes CASSYSAGEGDTQYF.

On this clonotype: The CDR3 does not close with the conserved phenylalanine or tryptophan, likely indicating a read error. DNA for the CDR3: TGTGCCAGCAGTGAAGGTAGGGTGAGGGATGAGCAGTTCTTA. Amino acids: CASSEGRVRDEQFL. The chain has TRBV2 and TRBJ2-1; a weak D match, TRBD2 (5 bases). The CDR3 is made up of 14 amino acids. With 1 base removed from V and 8 bases from J, the gap between germline ends came to 12 bases. CDR1 SNHLY and CDR2 FYNNEI come from the germline V gene.

This clonotype has a handful of counts. J is TRBJ1-2 and V is TRBV10-3; D is unresolved. The germline V and J ends were trimmed by 11 bases and 4 bases, with 14 bases remaining between them. The germline V gene has CDR1 ENHRY and CDR2 SYGVKD. CDR3 length: 12 amino acids. CDR3 amino acids: CASRLEGYGYTF. The CDR3 DNA reads TGTGCCTCGCGGCTCGAGGGCTATGGCTACACCTTC.

The V gene is TRBV12-3 or TRBV12-4, the J gene TRBJ2-1; D is unresolved. This CDR3 has 14 residues. The V and J ends lost 5 bases and 1 base respectively, with 9 bases between them. The CDR3: CASSSTRSYNEQFF. The CDR3, as DNA: TGTGCCAGCAGTAGCACGAGGTCCTACAATGAGCAGTTCTTC.

The chain combines TRBV16 with TRBJ1-2, with 7 bases matching TRBD1. This CDR3 has 13 amino acids. Germline assignment: CDR1 KGHSY and CDR2 FQNENV. V shed 6 bases and J 3 bases; nucleotides not matched to a gene: 4. The CDR3 loop is CASRRTGHYGYTF. CDR3 DNA sequence: TGTGCCAGCAGGAGGACAGGACACTATGGCTACACCTTC.

The genes are TRBV9 and TRBJ2-7; TRBD1 aligns across 9 bases. Germline V gene data show CDR1 as SGDLS and CDR2 as YYNGEE. The CDR3 length is 16 residues. With V trimmed by 3 bases and J by 4 bases, 11 bases remained unmatched. The DNA of the CDR3 is TGTGCCAGCAGCGATAGGACCGGGACAGGGTTGTACGAGCAGTACTTC. Amino acids: CASSDRTGTGLYEQYF.

To note about this clonotype: It may be a read error: a sequence one base away is much more abundant. V is TRBV6-6 and J is TRBJ2-5, with TRBD2 as a possible D gene (6 bases). The CDR3 length is 17 residues. Germline loops: CDR1 MNHNY, CDR2 SVGAGI (reference sequence). The CDR3 coding sequence is TGTGCCAGCAGTCCGGGGATTGCAGGTTTCGGGGGAGAGAACCAGTACTTC. Its translation: CASSPGIAGFGGENQYF.

This clonotype was counted ten times or more. This sequence joins TRBV5-6 and TRBJ2-2, with D possibly TRBD2 on 6 matching bases. The CDR3 length is 15 residues. Trimming shortened V by 1 base and J by 5 bases, and 12 bases separated the two germline ends. The germline V gene has CDR1 SGHDT and CDR2 YYEEEE. The CDR3 region is CASSLLAATTGELFF. The CDR3 bases are TGTGCCAGCAGCTTGTTAGCGGCGACAACCGGGGAGCTGTTTTTT.

This clonotype has only one observation. A much larger clone sits a single nucleotide away, making a read error possible. The V call is TRBV12-3 or TRBV12-4, the J call TRBJ2-3; the match to TRBD1 covers 8 bases. This CDR3 region has 16 residues. CDR3 in amino acids: CASSLFLTGVTDTRYF. The DNA for the CDR3 is TGTGCCAGCAGTTTATTTTTGACAGGGGTCACAGATACGCGGTATTTT.

The V gene is TRBV29-1, the J gene TRBJ1-1; possibly TRBD1 for D (6 bases). V was shortened by 6 bases and J by 1 base, with 9 bases between the two germline ends. The CDR3 sequence is 12 residues long. In germline, CDR1 is SQVTM, CDR2 ANQGSEA. The CDR3: CSVRTENTEAFF. CDR3 nucleotides: TGCAGCGTACGGACAGAGAACACTGAAGCTTTCTTT.

This clonotype appeared a few times. The gene calls are TRBV19 and TRBJ2-7; possible D gene TRBD1, 6 bases. This CDR3 has 15 amino acids. V gave up 5 bases and J gave up 0 bases, with 14 bases separating them. The germline gives CDR1 LNHDA, CDR2 SQIVND (reference sequence). CDR3 DNA: TGTGCCAGTAGTCCTCGGACAGTGTTCTCCTACGAGCAGTACTTC. It is translated as CASSPRTVFSYEQYF.

This clonotype was observed many times. In nucleotides, the CDR3 is TGTGCCAGCAGCCCGATCTTGACTAGCGGGGGAACAGATACGCAGTATTTT. Its protein is CASSPILTSGGTDTQYF. The genes are TRBV7-9 and TRBJ2-3, with TRBD2 matching 12 bases. The J segment lost 3 bases and the V segment lost 5 bases, leaving 9 bases of the junction unmatched. The CDR3 is 17 residues long. CDR1 is SEHNR, CDR2 FQNEAQ, per germline (reference sequence).

The V call is TRBV5-6, the J call TRBJ2-5, with D perhaps matching TRBD2 (5 bases). V lost 0 bases to trimming and J lost 3 bases, with 6 bases between them. CDR3 size: 13 residues. CDR1 SGHDT and CDR2 YYEEEE come from the germline V gene. CDR3 residues: CASSLGRKETQYF. The CDR3 nucleotides read TGTGCCAGCAGCTTGGGGAGGAAAGAGACCCAGTACTTC.

This clonotype was found a few times. This chain links TRBV6-1 with TRBJ2-7; tentatively, D is TRBD2 (5 bases). Deletions cut 10 bases from V and 2 bases from J, with 12 bases between. The germline V gene has CDR1 MNHNS and CDR2 SASEGT. This CDR3 has 12 amino acids. CDR3 in DNA: TGTGCCACCCGGAGGAGTACCTACGAGCAGTACTTC. Protein: CATRRSTYEQYF.

V gene TRBV5-4 combines with J gene TRBJ2-1; TRBD2 agrees at 11 bases. Germline trimming cut 4 bases from V and 8 bases from J; bases unmatched to any gene: 5. Germline V lookup: CDR1 SGHNT, CDR2 YYREEE (reference sequence). This CDR3 contains 14 residues. CDR3 in DNA: TGTGCCAGCAGCGTTAGCGGGGGGGGATATGAGCAGTTCTTC. As protein: CASSVSGGGYEQFF.

The chain has TRBV10-3 and TRBJ2-5; 8 bases are a match to TRBD1. Germline CDR1 and CDR2: ENHRY and SYGVKD. V shed 6 bases, J shed 4 bases, and the junction held 10 bases outside the gene matches. CDR3 length: 15 residues. CDR3 nucleotides: TGTGCCATCAGCGTGACAGGGGATGAGGGAGAGACCCAGTACTTC. Residues: CAISVTGDEGETQYF.

The rearrangement uses TRBV29-1 and TRBJ2-1; 11 nucleotides align to TRBD2. V shed 6 bases and J 5 bases; nucleotides not matched to a gene: 6. This CDR3 is built from 14 residues. Germline V gives CDR1 SQVTM, CDR2 ANQGSEA. The CDR3, as DNA: TGCAGCGTGGACCTAGCGGGGGGCGACAATGAGCAGTTCTTC. It translates to CSVDLAGGDNEQFF.

V gene TRBV20-1 combines with J gene TRBJ2-7, with D perhaps TRBD2 (5 bases). This CDR3 has 16 amino acids. The V gene lost 3 bases and the J gene lost 0 bases, with 18 bases spanning the gap. CDR1 is DFQATT and CDR2 is SNEGSKA in the germline V gene (reference sequence). CDR3 amino acids: CSARDSRGWYSYEQYF. The CDR3 DNA is TGCAGTGCTAGGGACTCTCGCGGGTGGTACTCCTACGAGCAGTACTTC.

A single count supports this clonotype. V usage is TRBV7-6 and J usage is TRBJ2-3; tentatively, D is TRBD2 (5 bases). Germline V gene lookup returns CDR1 SGHVS and CDR2 FNYEAQ. This CDR3 contains 16 residues. Trimming cost V 4 bases and J 0 bases, with 14 bases left between them. This CDR3 reads CASSWRTGTSTDTQYF. The DNA for the CDR3 is TGTGCCAGCAGCTGGCGGACTGGAACTAGCACAGATACGCAGTATTTT.

This chain links TRBV19 with TRBJ2-7; 13 positions agree with TRBD2. The CDR3 is made up of 15 amino acids. V shed 6 bases, J shed 2 bases, and the junction held 4 bases outside the gene matches. CDR1 is LNHDA and CDR2 is SQIVND in the germline V gene (reference sequence). CDR3 amino acids: CASSSTSGGTYEQYF. In DNA form, the CDR3 reads TGTGCCAGTAGCTCGACTAGCGGGGGGACCTACGAGCAGTACTTC. Full variable domain (rest looked up from reference TRBV19 and TRBJ2-7): DGGITQSPKYLFRKEGQNVTLSCEQNLNHDAMYWYRQDPGQGLRLIYYSQIVNDFQKGDIAEGYSVSREKKESFPLTVTSAQKNPTAFYLCASSSTSGGTYEQYFGPGTRLTVT.

The rearrangement uses TRBV12-3 or TRBV12-4 and TRBJ2-7; no clear D gene. Trimming took 5 bases from V and 7 from J, leaving 6 bases between them. This CDR3 region has 10 residues. The CDR3 DNA follows: TGTGCCAGCAGTACCCCAGAGCAGTACTTC. This codes for CASSTPEQYF.

The chain uses TRBV20-1 and TRBJ1-2; the match to TRBD1 covers 10 bases. The junction had 13 bases not matched to a gene; V was cut back by 5 bases and J by 4 bases. Germline V lookup: CDR1 DFQATT, CDR2 SNEGSKA (reference sequence). The CDR3 covers 16 residues. CDR3 residues: CSAWGDDRGQIYGYTF. The CDR3 DNA follows: TGCAGTGCTTGGGGAGATGACAGGGGGCAGATCTATGGCTACACCTTC.

The rearrangement joins TRBV29-1 to TRBJ2-7; tentative D call: TRBD1 (5 bases). The CDR3 contains 13 residues. Trimming pared 7 bases from V and 6 bases from J, leaving 19 bases between. Germline CDR1 is SQVTM and CDR2 is ANQGSEA. The CDR3 coding sequence is TGCAGCGCCGGAGCCGTGACAGCATCCGAGCAGTACTTC. This encodes CSAGAVTASEQYF.

The V and J genes are TRBV7-8 and TRBJ2-5; 15 bases line up with TRBD2. V lost 5 bases to trimming and J lost 4 bases; unmatched junction nucleotides: 11. CDR3 length equals 18 residues. CDR1 and CDR2 (germline): SGHVS, FQNEAQ. CDR3 nucleotide sequence: TGTGCCAGCAGCCTCGGACTAGCGGGGGGGCGGGCCCGAGAGACCCAGTACTTC. Residues: CASSLGLAGGRARETQYF.